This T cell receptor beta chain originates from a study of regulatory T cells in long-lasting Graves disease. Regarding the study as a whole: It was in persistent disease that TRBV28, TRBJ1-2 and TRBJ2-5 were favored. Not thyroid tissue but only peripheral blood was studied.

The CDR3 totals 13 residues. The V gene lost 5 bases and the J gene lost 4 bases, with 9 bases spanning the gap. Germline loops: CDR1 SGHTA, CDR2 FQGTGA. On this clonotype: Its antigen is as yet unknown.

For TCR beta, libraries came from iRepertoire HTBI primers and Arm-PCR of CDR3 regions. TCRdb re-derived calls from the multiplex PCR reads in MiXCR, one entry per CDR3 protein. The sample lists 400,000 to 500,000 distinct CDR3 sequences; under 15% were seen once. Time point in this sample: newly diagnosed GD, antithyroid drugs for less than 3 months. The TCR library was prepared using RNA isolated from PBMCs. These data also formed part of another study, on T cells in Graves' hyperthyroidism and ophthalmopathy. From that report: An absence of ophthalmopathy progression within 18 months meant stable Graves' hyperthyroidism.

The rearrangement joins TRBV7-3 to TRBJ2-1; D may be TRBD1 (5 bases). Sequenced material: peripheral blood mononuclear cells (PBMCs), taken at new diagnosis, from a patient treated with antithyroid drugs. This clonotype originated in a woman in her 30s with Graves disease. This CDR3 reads CASSTQGYNEQFF. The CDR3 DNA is TGTGCCAGCAGCACCCAGGGATACAATGAGCAGTTCTTC.